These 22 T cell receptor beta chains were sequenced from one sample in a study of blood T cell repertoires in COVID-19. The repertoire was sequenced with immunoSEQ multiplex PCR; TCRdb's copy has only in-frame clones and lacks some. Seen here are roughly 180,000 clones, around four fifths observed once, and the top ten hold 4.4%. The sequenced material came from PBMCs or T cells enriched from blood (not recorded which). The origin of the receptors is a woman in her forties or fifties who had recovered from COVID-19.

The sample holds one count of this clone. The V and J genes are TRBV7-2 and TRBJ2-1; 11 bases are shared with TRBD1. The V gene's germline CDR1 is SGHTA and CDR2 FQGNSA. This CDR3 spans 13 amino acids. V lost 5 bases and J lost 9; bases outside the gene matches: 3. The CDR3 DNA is TGTGCCAGCAGCACAGGACAGGGGGCTGAGCAGTTCTTC. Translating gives CASSTGQGAEQFF. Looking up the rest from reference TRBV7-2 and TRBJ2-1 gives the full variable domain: GAGVSQSPSNKVTEKGKDVELRCDPISGHTALYWYRQSLGQGLEFLIYFQGNSAPDKSGLPSDRFSAERTGGSVSTLTIQRTQQEDSAVYLCASSTGQGAEQFFGPGTRLTVL.

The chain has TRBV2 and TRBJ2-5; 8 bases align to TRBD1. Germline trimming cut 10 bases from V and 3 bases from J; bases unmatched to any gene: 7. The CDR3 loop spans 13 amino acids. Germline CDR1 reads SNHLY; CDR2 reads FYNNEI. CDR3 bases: TGTGCCACCCGACAGGGGCGGAAAGAGACCCAGTACTTC. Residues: CATRQGRKETQYF. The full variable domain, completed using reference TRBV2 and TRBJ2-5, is EPEVTQTPSHQVTQMGQEVILRCVPISNHLYFYWYRQILGQKVEFLVSFYNNEISEKSEIFDDQFSVERPDGSNFTLKIRSTKLEDSAMYFCATRQGRKETQYFGPGTRLLVL.

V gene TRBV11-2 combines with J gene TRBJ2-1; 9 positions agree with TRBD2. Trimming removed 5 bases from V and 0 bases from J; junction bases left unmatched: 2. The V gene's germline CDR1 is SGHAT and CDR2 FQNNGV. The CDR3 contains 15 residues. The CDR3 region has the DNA TGTGCCAGCAGCCTTAGCGGGAGCTCCTACAATGAGCAGTTCTTC. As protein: CASSLSGSSYNEQFF. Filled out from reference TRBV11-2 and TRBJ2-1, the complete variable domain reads EAGVAQSPRYKIIEKRQSVAFWCNPISGHATLYWYQQILGQGPKLLIQFQNNGVVDDSQLPKDRFSAERLKGVDSTLKIQPAKLEDSAVYLCASSLSGSSYNEQFFGPGTRLTVL.

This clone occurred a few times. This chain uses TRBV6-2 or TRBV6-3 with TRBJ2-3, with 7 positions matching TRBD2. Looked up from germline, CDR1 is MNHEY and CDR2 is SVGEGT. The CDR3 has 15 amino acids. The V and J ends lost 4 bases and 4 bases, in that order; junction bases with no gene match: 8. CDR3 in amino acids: CASSWGGSGADTQYF. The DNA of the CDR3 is TGTGCCAGCAGTTGGGGCGGGAGCGGGGCAGATACGCAGTATTTT.

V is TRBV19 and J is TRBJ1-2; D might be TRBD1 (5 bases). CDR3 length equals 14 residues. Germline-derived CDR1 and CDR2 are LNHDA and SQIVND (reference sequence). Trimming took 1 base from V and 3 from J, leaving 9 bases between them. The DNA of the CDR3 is TGTGCCAGTAGTATAGGGGGCAGGGACTATGGCTACACCTTC. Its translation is CASSIGGRDYGYTF.

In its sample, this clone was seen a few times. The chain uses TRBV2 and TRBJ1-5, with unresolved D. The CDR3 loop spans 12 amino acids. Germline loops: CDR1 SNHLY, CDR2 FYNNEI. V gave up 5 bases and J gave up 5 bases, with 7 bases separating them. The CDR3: CASSQRDQPQHF. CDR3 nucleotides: TGTGCCAGCAGTCAGCGTGATCAGCCCCAGCATTTT.

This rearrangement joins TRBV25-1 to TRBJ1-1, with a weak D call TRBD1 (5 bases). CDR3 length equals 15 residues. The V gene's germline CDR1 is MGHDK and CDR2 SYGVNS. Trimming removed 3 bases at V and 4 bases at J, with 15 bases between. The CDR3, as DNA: TGTGCCAGCAGTGATTGGGCAGGGCTAAGCACTGAAGCTTTCTTT. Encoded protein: CASSDWAGLSTEAFF.

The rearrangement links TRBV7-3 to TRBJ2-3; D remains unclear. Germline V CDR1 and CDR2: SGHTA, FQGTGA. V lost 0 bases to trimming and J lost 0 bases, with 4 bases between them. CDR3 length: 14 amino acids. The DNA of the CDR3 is TGTGCCAGCAGCTTAACGCGGAGCACAGATACGCAGTATTTT. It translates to CASSLTRSTDTQYF.

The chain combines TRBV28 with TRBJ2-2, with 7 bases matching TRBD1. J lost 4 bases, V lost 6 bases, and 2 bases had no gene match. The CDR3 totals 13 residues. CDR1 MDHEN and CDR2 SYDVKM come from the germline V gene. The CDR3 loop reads CASRQGVTGELFF. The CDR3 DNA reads TGTGCCAGCAGGCAGGGGGTCACCGGGGAGCTGTTTTTT.

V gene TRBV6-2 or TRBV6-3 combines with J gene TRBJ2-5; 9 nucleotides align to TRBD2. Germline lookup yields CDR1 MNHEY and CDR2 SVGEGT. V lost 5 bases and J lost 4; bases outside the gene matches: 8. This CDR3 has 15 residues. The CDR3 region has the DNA TGTGCCAGCAGTCACCCTCTAGCGGGGTCAGAGACCCAGTACTTC. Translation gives CASSHPLAGSETQYF.

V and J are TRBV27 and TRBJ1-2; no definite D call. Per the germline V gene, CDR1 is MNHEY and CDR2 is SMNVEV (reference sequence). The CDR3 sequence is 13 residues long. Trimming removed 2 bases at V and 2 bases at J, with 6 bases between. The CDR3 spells CASSLKLNYGYTF. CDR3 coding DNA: TGTGCCAGCAGTTTAAAGCTGAACTATGGCTACACCTTC.

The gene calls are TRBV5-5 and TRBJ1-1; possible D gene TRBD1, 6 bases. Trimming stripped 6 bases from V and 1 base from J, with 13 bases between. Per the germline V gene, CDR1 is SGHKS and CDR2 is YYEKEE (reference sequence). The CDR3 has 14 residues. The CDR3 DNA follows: TGTGCCAGCAACCAACAGGGTACGAACACTGAAGCTTTCTTT. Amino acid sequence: CASNQQGTNTEAFF.

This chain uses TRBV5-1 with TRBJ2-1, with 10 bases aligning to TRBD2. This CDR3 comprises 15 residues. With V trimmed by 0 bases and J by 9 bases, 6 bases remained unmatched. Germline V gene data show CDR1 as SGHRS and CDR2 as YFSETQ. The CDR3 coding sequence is TGCGCCAGCAGCTTGGGACTAGCGGGTTTTACTGAGCAGTTCTTC. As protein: CASSLGLAGFTEQFF.

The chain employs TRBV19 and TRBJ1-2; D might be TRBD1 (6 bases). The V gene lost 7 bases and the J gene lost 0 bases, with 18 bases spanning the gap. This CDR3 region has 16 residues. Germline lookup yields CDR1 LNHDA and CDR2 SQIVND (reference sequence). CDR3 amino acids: CASTHWGQGANYGYTF. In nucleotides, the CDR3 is TGTGCCAGTACCCACTGGGGGCAGGGAGCTAACTATGGCTACACCTTC.

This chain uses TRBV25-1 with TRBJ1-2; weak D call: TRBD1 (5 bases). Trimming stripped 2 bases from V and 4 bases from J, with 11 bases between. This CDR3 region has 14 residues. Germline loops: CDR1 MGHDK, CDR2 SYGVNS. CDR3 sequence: CASSEGHTFYGYTF. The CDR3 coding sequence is TGTGCCAGCAGTGAAGGACATACTTTCTATGGCTACACCTTC.

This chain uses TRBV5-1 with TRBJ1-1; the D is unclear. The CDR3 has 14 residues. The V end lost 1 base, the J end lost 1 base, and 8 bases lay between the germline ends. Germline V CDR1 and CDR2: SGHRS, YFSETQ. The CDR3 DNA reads TGCGCCAGCAGCTTGTTACAGCCGAACACTGAAGCTTTCTTT. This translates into CASSLLQPNTEAFF.

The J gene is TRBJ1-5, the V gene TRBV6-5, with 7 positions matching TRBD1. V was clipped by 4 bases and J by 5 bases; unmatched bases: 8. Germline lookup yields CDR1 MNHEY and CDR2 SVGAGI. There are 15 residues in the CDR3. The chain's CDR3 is CASSSATGIDQPQHF. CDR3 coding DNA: TGTGCCAGCAGTTCCGCGACAGGGATCGATCAGCCCCAGCATTTT.

CDR3 sequence: CASSMPRINTEAFF. The CDR3 DNA sequence: TGTGCCAGTAGTATGCCCAGGATCAACACTGAAGCTTTCTTT. The J gene is TRBJ1-1, the V gene TRBV19; D remains unclear. Per germline, CDR1 LNHDA and CDR2 SQIVND (reference sequence). Trimming cost V 3 bases and J 2 bases, with 10 bases left between them. The CDR3 contains 14 residues.

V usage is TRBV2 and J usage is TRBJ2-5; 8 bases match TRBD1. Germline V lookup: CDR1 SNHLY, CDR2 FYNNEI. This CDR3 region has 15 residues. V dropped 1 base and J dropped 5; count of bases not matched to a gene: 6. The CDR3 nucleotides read TGTGCCAGCAGTGAAGGGCAGGGGGCGTGGGAGACCCAGTACTTC. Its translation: CASSEGQGAWETQYF. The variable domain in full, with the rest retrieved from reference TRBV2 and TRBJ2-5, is EPEVTQTPSHQVTQMGQEVILRCVPISNHLYFYWYRQILGQKVEFLVSFYNNEISEKSEIFDDQFSVERPDGSNFTLKIRSTKLEDSAMYFCASSEGQGAWETQYFGPGTRLLVL.

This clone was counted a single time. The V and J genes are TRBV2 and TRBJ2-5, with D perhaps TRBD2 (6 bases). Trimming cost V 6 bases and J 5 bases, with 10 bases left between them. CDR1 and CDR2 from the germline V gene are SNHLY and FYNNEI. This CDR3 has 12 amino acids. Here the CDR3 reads CASRLAGETQYF. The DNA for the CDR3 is TGTGCCAGCAGACTAGCCGGGGAGACCCAGTACTTC.

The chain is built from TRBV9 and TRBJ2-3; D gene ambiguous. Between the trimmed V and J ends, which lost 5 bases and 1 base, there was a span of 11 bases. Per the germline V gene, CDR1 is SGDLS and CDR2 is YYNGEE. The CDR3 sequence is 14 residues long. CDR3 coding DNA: TGTGCCAGCAGTGTGTTATCGGGCACAGATACGCAGTATTTT. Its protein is CASSVLSGTDTQYF.

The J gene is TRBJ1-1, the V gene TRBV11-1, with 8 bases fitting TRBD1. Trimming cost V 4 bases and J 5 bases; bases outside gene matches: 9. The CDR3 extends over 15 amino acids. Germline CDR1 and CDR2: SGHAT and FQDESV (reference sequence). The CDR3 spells CASSSDRGRGTEAFF. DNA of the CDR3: TGTGCCAGCAGCTCCGACAGGGGAAGAGGAACTGAAGCTTTCTTT.